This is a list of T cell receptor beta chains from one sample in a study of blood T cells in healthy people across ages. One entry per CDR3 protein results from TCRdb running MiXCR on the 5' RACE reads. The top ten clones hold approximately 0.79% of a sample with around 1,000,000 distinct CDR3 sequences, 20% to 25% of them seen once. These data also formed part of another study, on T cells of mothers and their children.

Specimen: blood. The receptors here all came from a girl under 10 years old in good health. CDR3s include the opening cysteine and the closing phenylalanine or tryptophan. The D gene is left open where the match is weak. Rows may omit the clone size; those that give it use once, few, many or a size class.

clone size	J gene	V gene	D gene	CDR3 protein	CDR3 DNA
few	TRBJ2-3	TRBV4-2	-	CAGSQDGADTQYF	TGTGCCGGCAGCCAAGATGGGGCAGATACGCAGTATTTT
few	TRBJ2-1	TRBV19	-	CASSIDSGWNEQFF	TGTGCCAGTAGTATAGATTCGGGCTGGAATGAGCAGTTCTTC
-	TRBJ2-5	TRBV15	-	CATSSGTFQETQYF	TGTGCCACCAGCAGTGGAACGTTCCAAGAGACCCAGTACTTC
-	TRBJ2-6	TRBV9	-	CASGVGGWGLSGANVLTF	TGTGCCAGCGGCGTAGGAGGTTGGGGGCTCTCTGGGGCCAACGTCCTGACTTTC
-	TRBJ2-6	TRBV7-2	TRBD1	CASFTGQGFPGANVLTF	TGTGCCAGCTTCACGGGACAGGGTTTCCCCGGGGCCAACGTCCTGACTTTC
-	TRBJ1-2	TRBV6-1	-	CASSENLGYYAGDYGYTF	TGTGCCAGCAGTGAAAACTTGGGCTATTATGCAGGAGACTATGGCTACACCTTC
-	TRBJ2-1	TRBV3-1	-	CASSPQPILSSEQFF	TGTGCCAGCAGCCCCCAACCCATCCTCAGTTCTGAGCAGTTCTTC
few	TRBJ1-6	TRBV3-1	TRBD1	CASSQRQGGYSPLHF	TGTGCCAGCAGCCAGAGACAGGGAGGATATTCACCCCTCCACTTT
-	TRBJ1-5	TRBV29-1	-	CSVGVGIGVPQHF	TGCAGCGTTGGTGTCGGTATTGGTGTGCCCCAGCATTTT
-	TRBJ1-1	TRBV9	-	CASSVGPGAEAFF	TGTGCCAGCAGCGTAGGTCCAGGAGCCGAAGCTTTCTTT
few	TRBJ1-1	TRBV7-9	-	CASSLPGPVTEAFF	TGTGCCAGCAGCTTGCCAGGGCCGGTCACTGAAGCTTTCTTT
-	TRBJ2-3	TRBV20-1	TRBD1	CSAPGTGRKDTQYF	TGCAGTGCCCCGGGGACAGGGAGAAAAGATACGCAGTATTTT
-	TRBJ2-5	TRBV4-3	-	CASSQDGNPGETQYF	TGCGCCAGCAGCCAAGATGGGAACCCCGGGGAGACCCAGTACTTC
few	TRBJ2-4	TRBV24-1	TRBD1	CATSGSGTGEDIQYF	TGTGCCACCAGTGGCTCCGGGACAGGGGAGGACATTCAGTACTTC
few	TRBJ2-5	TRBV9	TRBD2	CASSAAPTSGRTETQYF	TGTGCCAGCAGCGCAGCCCCTACTAGCGGACGGACAGAGACCCAGTACTTC
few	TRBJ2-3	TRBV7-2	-	CASSLVDSVDTQYF	TGTGCCAGCAGCTTAGTGGACTCAGTGGATACGCAGTATTTT
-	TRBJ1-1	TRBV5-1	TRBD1	CASSPWTGAAEAFF	TGCGCCAGCAGCCCATGGACAGGGGCGGCTGAAGCTTTCTTT
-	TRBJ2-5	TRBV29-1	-	CSVGGGSTGSETQYF	TGCAGCGTTGGAGGGGGTAGCACGGGATCGGAGACCCAGTACTTC
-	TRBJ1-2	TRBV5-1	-	CASSLSTQGGYTF	TGCGCCAGCAGCTTGAGTACGCAAGGCGGCTACACCTTC
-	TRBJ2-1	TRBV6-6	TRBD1	CASSYYGDRVNEQFF	TGTGCCAGCAGTTACTACGGGGACAGGGTGAATGAGCAGTTCTTC
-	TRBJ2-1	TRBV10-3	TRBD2	CAISGRLAGETYNEQFF	TGTGCCATCAGTGGAAGACTAGCGGGGGAAACCTACAATGAGCAGTTCTTC
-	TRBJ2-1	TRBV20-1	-	CSARDEAGAAYNEQFF	TGCAGTGCTAGAGATGAGGCGGGGGCTGCCTACAATGAGCAGTTCTTC
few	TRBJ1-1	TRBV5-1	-	CASSPNREGTEAFF	TGCGCCAGCAGCCCGAATCGGGAGGGGACTGAAGCTTTCTTT
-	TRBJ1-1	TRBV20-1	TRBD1	CSARGDSRWDTEAFF	TGCAGTGCTAGAGGGGACAGCAGGTGGGACACTGAAGCTTTCTTT
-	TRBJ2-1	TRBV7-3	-	CASSFGTLNNEQFF	TGTGCCAGCAGCTTTGGGACTCTCAACAATGAGCAGTTCTTC
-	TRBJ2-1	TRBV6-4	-	CASSLGPGAHNEQFF	TGTGCCAGCAGTCTCGGGCCTGGGGCCCACAATGAGCAGTTCTTC
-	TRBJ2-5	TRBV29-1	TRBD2	CSVGLAGTQETQYF	TGCAGCGTTGGACTAGCGGGAACCCAAGAGACCCAGTACTTC
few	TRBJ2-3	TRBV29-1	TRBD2	CSVGLAGGLQDTQYF	TGCAGCGTTGGACTAGCGGGGGGTTTACAAGATACGCAGTATTTT
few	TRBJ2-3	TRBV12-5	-	CASGLGGTSTDTQYF	TGTGCTAGTGGTTTGGGCGGGACAAGCACAGATACGCAGTATTTT
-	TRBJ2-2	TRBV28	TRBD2	CASSYSSGGTGELFF	TGTGCCAGCAGTTATTCTAGCGGGGGCACCGGGGAGCTGTTTTTC
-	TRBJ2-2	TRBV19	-	CASSIDRTKRTGELFF	TGTGCCAGCAGTATAGACAGGACTAAAAGGACCGGGGAGCTGTTTTTT